This T cell receptor beta chain was captured in a study of blood T cell repertoires in COVID-19. Repertoires were generated with immunoSEQ multiplex PCR, while TCRdb's copy carries only in-frame clones and drops some. The data show roughly 230,000 clones, 80% to 85% seen once. The CDR3 consists of 13 residues. Between the trimmed V and J ends, which lost 4 bases and 1 base, there was a span of 7 bases. CDR1 is WNHNN and CDR2 is SYGVQD in the germline V gene (reference sequence). Sequencing was carried out using PBMCs or T cells enriched from blood (not recorded which). The chain is built from TRBV10-1 and TRBJ1-1; D gene unclear. The sequence was collected from a man aged 45-60 years who had recovered from COVID-19. CDR3 DNA sequence: TGCGCCAGCAGTGCTGCGGAGAACACTGAAGCTTTCTTT. Translation gives CASSAAENTEAFF.